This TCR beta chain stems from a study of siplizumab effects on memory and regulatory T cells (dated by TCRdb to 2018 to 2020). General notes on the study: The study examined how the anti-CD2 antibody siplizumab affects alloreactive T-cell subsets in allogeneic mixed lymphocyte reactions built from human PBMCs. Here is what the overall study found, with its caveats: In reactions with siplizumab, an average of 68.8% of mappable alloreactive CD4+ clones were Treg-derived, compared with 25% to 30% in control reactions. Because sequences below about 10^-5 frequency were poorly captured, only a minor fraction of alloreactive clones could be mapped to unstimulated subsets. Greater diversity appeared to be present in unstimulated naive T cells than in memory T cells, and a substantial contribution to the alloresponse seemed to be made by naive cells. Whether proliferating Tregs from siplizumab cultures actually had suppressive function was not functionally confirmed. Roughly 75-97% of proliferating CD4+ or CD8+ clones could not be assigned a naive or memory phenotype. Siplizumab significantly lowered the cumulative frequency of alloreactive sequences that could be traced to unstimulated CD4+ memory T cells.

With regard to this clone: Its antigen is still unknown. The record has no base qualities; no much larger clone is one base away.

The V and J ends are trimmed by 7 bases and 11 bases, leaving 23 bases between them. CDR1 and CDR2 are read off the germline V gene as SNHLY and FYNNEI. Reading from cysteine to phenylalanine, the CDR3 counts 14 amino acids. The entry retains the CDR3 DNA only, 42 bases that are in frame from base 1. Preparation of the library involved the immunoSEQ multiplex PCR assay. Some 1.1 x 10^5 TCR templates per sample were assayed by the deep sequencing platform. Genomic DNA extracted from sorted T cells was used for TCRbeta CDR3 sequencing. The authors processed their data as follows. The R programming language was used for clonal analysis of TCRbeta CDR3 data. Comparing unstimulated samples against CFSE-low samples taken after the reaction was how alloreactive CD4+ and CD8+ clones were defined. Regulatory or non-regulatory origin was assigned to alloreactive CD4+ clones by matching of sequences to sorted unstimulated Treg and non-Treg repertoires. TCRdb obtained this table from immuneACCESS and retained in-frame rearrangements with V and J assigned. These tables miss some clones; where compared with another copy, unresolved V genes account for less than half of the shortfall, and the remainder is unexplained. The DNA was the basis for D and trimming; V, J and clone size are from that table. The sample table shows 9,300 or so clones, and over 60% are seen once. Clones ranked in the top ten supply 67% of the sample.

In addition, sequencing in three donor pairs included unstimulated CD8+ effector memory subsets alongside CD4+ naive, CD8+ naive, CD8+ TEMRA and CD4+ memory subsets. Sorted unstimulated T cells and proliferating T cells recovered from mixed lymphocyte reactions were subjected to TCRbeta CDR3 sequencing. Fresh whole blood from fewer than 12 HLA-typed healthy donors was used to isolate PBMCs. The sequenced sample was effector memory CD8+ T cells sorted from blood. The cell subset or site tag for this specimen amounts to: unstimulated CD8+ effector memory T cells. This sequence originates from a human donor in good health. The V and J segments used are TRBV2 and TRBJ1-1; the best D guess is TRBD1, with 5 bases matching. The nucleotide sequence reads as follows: TGTGCCAGCATCGATCCGGTTGAGTTATGGGGGGCTTTCTTT. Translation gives CASIDPVELWGAFF.